The present T cell receptor beta chain was sequenced within a study of T cells in Graves' hyperthyroidism and ophthalmopathy. The germline V gene encodes CDR1 KGHDR and CDR2 SFDVKD. Trimming took 4 bases from V and 8 from J, leaving 13 bases between them. The CDR3 has 13 amino acids. Among ophthalmopathy patients, the Clinical Activity Score reached at least 3, the NOSPECS grade reached at least 4, and duration remained under 3 months. Exclusion of a patient resulted from uncontrolled infection, other autoimmune disease, pregnancy or lactation. The diagnostic basis comprised clinical symptoms, serum thyroxine and TRAb, thyroid ultrasound and orbital computed tomography. Amplification targeted TCR beta CDR3 regions from RNA transcripts. During a first-round RT-PCR of the TCR CDR3, the HTBI primer set was used. TCRdb ran MiXCR on the multiplex PCR reads and lists one entry per CDR3 protein. The sample contains about 400,000 distinct CDR3 sequences, around 15% of which appear only once.

Study results and limitations: Peripheral blood also featured most of the thyroid clonotypes expanded above 0.001.

With respect to this clonotype: What it binds is unknown.

V and J are TRBV24-1 and TRBJ1-2, with D possibly TRBD1 on 5 matching bases. The TCR comes from a woman in her fifties or sixties with Graves' ophthalmopathy. The source material was blood. CDR3 protein: CATSDRDLGGYTF. DNA of the CDR3: TGTGCCACCAGTGACCGGGACCTAGGGGGCTACACCTTC.